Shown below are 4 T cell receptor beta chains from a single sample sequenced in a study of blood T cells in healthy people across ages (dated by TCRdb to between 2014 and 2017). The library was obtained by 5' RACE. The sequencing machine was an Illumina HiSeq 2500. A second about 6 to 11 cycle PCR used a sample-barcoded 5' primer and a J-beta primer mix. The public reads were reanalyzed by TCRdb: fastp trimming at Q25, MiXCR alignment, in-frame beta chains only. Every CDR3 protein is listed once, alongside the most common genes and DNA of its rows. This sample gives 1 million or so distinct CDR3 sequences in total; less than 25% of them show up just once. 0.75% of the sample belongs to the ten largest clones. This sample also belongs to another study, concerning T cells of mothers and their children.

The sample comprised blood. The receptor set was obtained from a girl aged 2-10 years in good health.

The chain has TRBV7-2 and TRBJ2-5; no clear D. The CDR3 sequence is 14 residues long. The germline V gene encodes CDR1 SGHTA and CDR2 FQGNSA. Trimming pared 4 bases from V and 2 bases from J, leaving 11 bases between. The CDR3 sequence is CASSSTAKQETQYF. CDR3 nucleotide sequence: TGTGCCAGCAGCTCTACGGCCAAACAAGAGACCCAGTACTTC. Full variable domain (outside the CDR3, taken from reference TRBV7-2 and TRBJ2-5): GAGVSQSPSNKVTEKGKDVELRCDPISGHTALYWYRQSLGQGLEFLIYFQGNSAPDKSGLPSDRFSAERTGGSVSTLTIQRTQQEDSAVYLCASSSTAKQETQYFGPGTRLLVL.

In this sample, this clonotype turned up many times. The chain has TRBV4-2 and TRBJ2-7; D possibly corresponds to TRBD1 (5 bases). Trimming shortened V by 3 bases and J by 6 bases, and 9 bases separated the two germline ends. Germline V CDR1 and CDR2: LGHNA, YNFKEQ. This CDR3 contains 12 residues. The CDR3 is CASSQNRREQYF. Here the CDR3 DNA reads TGTGCCAGCAGCCAGAACAGGCGCGAGCAGTACTTC.

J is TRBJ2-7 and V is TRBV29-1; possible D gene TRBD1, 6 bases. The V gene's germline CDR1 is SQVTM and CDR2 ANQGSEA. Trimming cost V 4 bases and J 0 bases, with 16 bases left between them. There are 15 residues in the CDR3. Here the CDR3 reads CSVGDLLGGSYEQYF. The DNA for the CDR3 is TGCAGCGTTGGCGATCTATTAGGGGGCTCCTACGAGCAGTACTTC.

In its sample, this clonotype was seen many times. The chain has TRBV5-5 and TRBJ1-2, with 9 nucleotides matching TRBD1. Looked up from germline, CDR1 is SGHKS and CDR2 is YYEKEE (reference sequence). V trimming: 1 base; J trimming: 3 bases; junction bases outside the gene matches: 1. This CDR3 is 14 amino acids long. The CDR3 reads CASSLWDRDYGYTF. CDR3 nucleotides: TGTGCCAGCAGCTTGTGGGACAGGGACTATGGCTACACCTTC.